The count of the clone carrying this T cell receptor (beta chain) is one. The data are from a study of blood T cell repertoires in COVID-19. Background on the study: Acute-phase and convalescent COVID-19 samples originated in the United States, Italy and Spain. Nucleic acid was either cDNA or gDNA, and it came from T cells, B-cell-depleted T cells, or PBMCs.

Trimming cost V 7 bases and J 5 bases; bases outside gene matches: 8. Germline V CDR1 and CDR2: MDHEN, SYDVKM. The CDR3 has 14 amino acids. The authors' processing: How many nucleated cells were present was estimated from reference gene primer amplification. TCRdb's table, derived via immunoSEQ multiplex PCR, lists solely in-frame clones and lacks some. That table supplies the V and J calls and clone size; D and trimming were determined from the DNA. Counted here are roughly 150,000 clones, around 88% occurring once; the ten biggest clones make up around 20%. The receptor's source is a woman between 65 and 79 years old who had recovered from COVID-19. The V call is TRBV28, the J call TRBJ2-1; TRBD2 agrees at 7 bases. Sequenced: peripheral blood. CDR3 nucleotide sequence: TGTGCCAGCACCCCACTAGCGCCAAACAATGAGCAGTTCTTC. Its protein is CASTPLAPNNEQFF.